Below, 20 T cell receptor beta chains from the same sample are listed, as sequenced in a study of technical replicates of blood from a few donors. TCRdb keeps only in-frame clones here, not all; method: immunoSEQ multiplex PCR. Of some 70,000 clones in the sample, approximately 97% were seen once. Sequenced input: T cells isolated from PBMCs. The receptor set was obtained from a human donor in good health.

The table lists this clone with a count of one. This chain uses TRBV5-4 with TRBJ2-1, with a possible D match to TRBD1 (6 bases). This CDR3 is 14 amino acids long. The V gene's germline CDR1 is SGHNT and CDR2 YYREEE (reference sequence). The ends were cut back, 2 bases at V and 4 bases at J, with 10 bases in the middle. This CDR3 is CASSFGQGYNEQFF. CDR3 coding DNA: TGTGCCAGCAGCTTCGGGCAGGGGTACAATGAGCAGTTCTTC.

The chain uses TRBV5-1 and TRBJ1-3; TRBD1 might be the D (6 bases). This CDR3 spans 14 amino acids. From germline, CDR1 is SGHRS and CDR2 YFSETQ. V lost 4 bases to trimming and J lost 4 bases, with 12 bases between them. In DNA, the CDR3 is TGCGCCAGCAGCCAACAGGGATCGGGAAACACCATATATTTT. Protein product: CASSQQGSGNTIYF.

The chain combines TRBV15 with TRBJ1-4, with TRBD1 identical over 8 bases. V lost 0 bases and J lost 8; bases outside the gene matches: 11. The CDR3 length is 17 residues. CDR1 and CDR2 (germline): LNHNV, YYDKDF (reference sequence). CDR3 nucleotides: TGTGCCACCAGCAGAGACGCGACAGGGGATCTAAACGAAAAACTGTTTTTT. Its translation is CATSRDATGDLNEKLFF.

The chain couples TRBV5-1 to TRBJ1-3; perhaps TRBD1 as D (5 bases). The CDR3 extends over 17 amino acids. V lost 2 bases and J lost 0, with 15 bases in between. Looked up from germline, CDR1 is SGHRS and CDR2 is YFSETQ. This CDR3 reads CASSFRQGINSGNTIYF. The CDR3, as DNA: TGCGCCAGCAGCTTTAGGCAGGGCATAAACTCTGGAAACACCATATATTTT.

This clone was observed a single time. The chain couples TRBV4-1 to TRBJ2-1; TRBD2 agrees at 7 bases. The CDR3 is 13 amino acids. Germline V CDR1 and CDR2: MGHRA, YSYEKL. Trimming at V came to 0 bases and at J to 10 bases, leaving 3 bases not matched to a gene. The CDR3 sequence: CASSQDREGEQFF. CDR3 coding DNA: TGCGCCAGCAGCCAAGATAGGGAGGGCGAGCAGTTCTTC.

The chain joins TRBV6-5 to TRBJ2-5; TRBD2 matches at 7 bases. Losses at the gene ends were 4 bases for V and 4 bases for J; bases not matched to a gene: 9. Germline V gene data show CDR1 as MNHEY and CDR2 as SVGAGI. This CDR3 is 15 amino acids long. As DNA, the CDR3 is TGTGCCAGCAGTTTCGGCGGGAGAGGGGCAGAGACCCAGTACTTC. It codes for CASSFGGRGAETQYF.

J is TRBJ2-7 and V is TRBV19; 11 bases fit TRBD2. The CDR3 extends over 15 amino acids. V lost 3 bases, J lost 2 bases, and 3 bases stayed unmatched. CDR1 and CDR2 from the germline V gene are LNHDA and SQIVND (reference sequence). Here the CDR3 reads CASSIILAGAYEQYF. Here the CDR3 DNA reads TGTGCCAGTAGTATTATACTAGCGGGGGCCTACGAGCAGTACTTC.

The rearrangement joins TRBV27 to TRBJ2-7; TRBD2 might be the D (6 bases). The CDR3 runs 15 residues. V was trimmed by 3 bases and J by 2 bases, leaving 14 bases between them. Germline values: CDR1 MNHEY, CDR2 SMNVEV (reference sequence). CDR3 in amino acids: CASSFTGSPTYEQYF. CDR3 in DNA: TGTGCCAGCAGTTTTACCGGGAGTCCGACCTACGAGCAGTACTTC.

This chain uses TRBV5-1 with TRBJ2-2; TRBD2 agrees at 12 bases. The junction had 1 base not matched to a gene; V was cut back by 0 bases and J by 1 base. CDR3 size: 17 residues. Germline V gene data show CDR1 as SGHRS and CDR2 as YFSETQ. The CDR3 bases are TGCGCCAGCAGCTTGGAACTAGCGGGAGGGAACACCGGGGAGCTGTTTTTT. Its protein is CASSLELAGGNTGELFF.

CDR3 amino acids: CAWSEGEDYGYTF. CDR3 nucleotide sequence: TGTGCCTGGAGTGAAGGAGAGGACTATGGCTACACCTTC. The chain joins TRBV30 to TRBJ1-2, with D uncertain. The V gene's germline CDR1 is GTSNPN and CDR2 SVGIG (reference sequence). V was shortened by 1 base and J by 3 bases, with 9 bases between the two germline ends. The CDR3 runs to 13 residues. The full variable domain, its missing parts supplied by reference TRBV30 and TRBJ1-2, is SQTIHQWPATLVQPVGSPLSLECTVEGTSNPNLYWYRQAAGRGLQLLFYSVGIGQISSEVPQNLSASRPQDRQFILSSKKLLLSDSGFYLCAWSEGEDYGYTFGSGTRLTVV.

V is TRBV10-3 and J is TRBJ2-7, with TRBD1 matching 7 bases. V gave up 10 bases and J gave up 3 bases; unmatched junction bases: 12. The germline CDR1 and CDR2 sequences are ENHRY and SYGVKD. The CDR3 sequence is 14 residues long. CDR3 nucleotide sequence: TGTGCCACGTGGGCAGGGACAGCCGGCTACGAGCAGTACTTC. It specifies CATWAGTAGYEQYF.

The chain links TRBV11-3 to TRBJ2-7, with 7 nucleotides matching TRBD1. This CDR3 contains 15 residues. Per germline, CDR1 SGHNT and CDR2 YENEEA. Trimming took 4 bases from V and 3 from J; bases not matched to a gene: 9. The CDR3 reads CASSSQGWDDYEQYF. CDR3 DNA sequence: TGTGCCAGCAGCTCACAGGGGTGGGACGACTACGAGCAGTACTTC.

The rearrangement uses TRBV27 and TRBJ2-3, with TRBD2 matching 14 bases. The V and J ends lost 5 bases and 7 bases, in that order; junction bases with no gene match: 8. Germline V gene sequence: CDR1 MNHEY, CDR2 SMNVEV (reference sequence). There are 16 residues in the CDR3. CDR3 residues: CASSTPGTSGSYTQYF. The CDR3 nucleotides are TGTGCCAGCAGTACCCCGGGGACTAGCGGGAGTTATACGCAGTATTTT.

The chain is built from TRBV30 and TRBJ2-2; TRBD2 agrees at 7 bases. Unmatched junction bases numbered 7, after V lost 8 bases and J lost 4 bases. Germline CDR1 and CDR2: GTSNPN and SVGIG (reference sequence). The length of the CDR3 is 13 residues. The CDR3 DNA is TGTGCCCAGGGAGGGAAAGGCACCGGGGAGCTGTTTTTT. It is translated as CAQGGKGTGELFF.

The chain combines TRBV6-5 with TRBJ2-1, with 9 bases identical to TRBD1. Germline CDR1 MNHEY, CDR2 SVGAGI. This CDR3 region has 14 residues. Losses at the gene ends were 6 bases for V and 7 bases for J; bases not matched to a gene: 7. CDR3 in DNA: TGTGCCAGCAGACAGACAGGGGGGTTGAATGAGCAGTTCTTC. Translated: CASRQTGGLNEQFF.

The chain is built from TRBV6-4 and TRBJ2-7; 8 bases are a match to TRBD1. The CDR3 sequence is 13 residues long. The germline V gene encodes CDR1 MRHNA and CDR2 SNTAGT. Trimming at V came to 5 bases and at J to 3 bases, leaving 3 bases not matched to a gene. The CDR3 DNA reads TGTGCCAGCAGTTTACAGGGGGGCTACGAGCAGTACTTC. Translation: CASSLQGGYEQYF.

This chain connects TRBV30 to TRBJ2-5; maybe TRBD1 (6 bases). The CDR3 is made up of 13 amino acids. The ends were cut back, 4 bases at V and 1 base at J, with 10 bases in the middle. Germline CDR1 GTSNPN, CDR2 SVGIG (reference sequence). CDR3 loop: CAWNGQPQETQYF. The CDR3 DNA sequence: TGTGCCTGGAACGGACAGCCCCAAGAGACCCAGTACTTC.

CDR3 loop: CASMGQANEQYF. The DNA of the CDR3 is TGCGCCAGCATGGGACAGGCTAACGAGCAGTACTTC. The chain recombines TRBV10-2 with TRBJ2-7; TRBD1 matches 8 bases. V was pared by 7 bases and J by 5 bases, with 4 bases of the junction left unmatched. The CDR3 is 12 amino acids. The germline CDR1 and CDR2 sequences are WSHSY and SAAADI.

V and J are TRBV2 and TRBJ2-1, with TRBD2 matching over 7 bases. The CDR3 totals 13 residues. After removal of 4 bases from V and 8 bases from J, the junction contained 5 bases not matched to a gene. Germline CDR1 is SNHLY and CDR2 is FYNNEI. CDR3 sequence reads: CASSVGAGDEQFF. In nucleotides, the CDR3 is TGTGCCAGCAGTGTAGGCGCGGGAGATGAGCAGTTCTTC.

This clone occurred a few times. The gene calls are TRBV19 and TRBJ2-7; 8 positions match TRBD1. The CDR3 loop spans 12 amino acids. Germline trimming cut 4 bases from V and 4 bases from J; bases unmatched to any gene: 0. Germline-derived CDR1 and CDR2 are LNHDA and SQIVND (reference sequence). Here the CDR3 reads CASSRTGYEQYF. In DNA form, the CDR3 reads TGTGCCAGTAGTAGGACAGGGTACGAGCAGTACTTC.